The source of this T cell receptor (beta chain) is a study of blood T cell repertoires in COVID-19. Whole-study context: Samples came from the United States, Italy and Spain, spanning acute and convalescent COVID-19.

V was shortened by 3 bases and J by 5 bases, with 13 bases between the two germline ends. CDR1 and CDR2 from the germline V gene are SGDLS and YYNGEE. The CDR3 sequence is 14 residues long. This clone was detected only a few times. Per the original data handling: Amplification from reference gene primers served as the basis for estimated nucleated cell counts. Measured with immunoSEQ multiplex PCR; TCRdb has only the in-frame clones, and not every one. The V and J calls and clone size come from that table; D and trimming were worked out from the DNA. The sample records 250,000 to 350,000 clones, about nine tenths being singletons.

Sequencing was performed on peripheral blood. This TCR came from a middle-aged woman who had recovered from COVID-19. The gene calls are TRBV9 and TRBJ2-3; the D is unclear. As DNA, the CDR3 is TGTGCCAGCAGCGCGCCCGGAGTGAGAGATACGCAGTATTTT. As protein: CASSAPGVRDTQYF.